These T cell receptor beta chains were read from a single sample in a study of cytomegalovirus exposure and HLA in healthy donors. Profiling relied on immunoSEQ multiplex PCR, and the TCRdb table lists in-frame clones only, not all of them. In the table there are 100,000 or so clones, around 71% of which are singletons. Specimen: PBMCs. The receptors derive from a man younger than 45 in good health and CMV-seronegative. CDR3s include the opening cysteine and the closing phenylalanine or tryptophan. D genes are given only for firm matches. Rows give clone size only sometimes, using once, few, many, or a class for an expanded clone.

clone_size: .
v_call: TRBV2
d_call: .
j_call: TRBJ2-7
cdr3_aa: CASSQRQELYEQYF
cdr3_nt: TGTGCCAGCAGTCAAAGACAGGAGTTGTACGAGCAGTACTTC

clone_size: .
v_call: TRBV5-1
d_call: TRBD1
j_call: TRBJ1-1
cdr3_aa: CASSLGTGSTEAFF
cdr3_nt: TGCGCCAGCAGCTTGGGGACAGGGAGCACTGAAGCTTTCTTT

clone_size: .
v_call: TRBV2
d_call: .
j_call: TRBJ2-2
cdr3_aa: CASGRATGELFF
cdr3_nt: TGTGCCAGCGGGAGAGCCACCGGGGAGCTGTTTTTT

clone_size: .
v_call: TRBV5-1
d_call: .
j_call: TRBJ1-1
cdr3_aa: CASSRGSDSLAFF
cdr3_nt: TGCGCCAGCAGCCGCGGGTCCGATTCGCTGGCTTTCTTT

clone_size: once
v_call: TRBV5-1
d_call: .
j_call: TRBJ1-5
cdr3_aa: CASSFLPEGNQPQHF
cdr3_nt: TGCGCCAGCAGTTTCCTACCGGAGGGCAATCAGCCCCAGCATTTT

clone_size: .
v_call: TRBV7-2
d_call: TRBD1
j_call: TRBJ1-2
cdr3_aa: CASRGQGLYGYTF
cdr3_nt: TGTGCCAGCCGCGGACAGGGCCTCTATGGCTACACCTTC

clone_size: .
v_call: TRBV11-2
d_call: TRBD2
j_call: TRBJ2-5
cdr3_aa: CASSSRTSGNQETQYF
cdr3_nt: TGTGCCAGCAGCTCTCGTACTAGCGGCAATCAAGAGACCCAGTACTTC

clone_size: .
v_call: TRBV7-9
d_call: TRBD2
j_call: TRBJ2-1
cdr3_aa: CALRTRGVELGEQFF
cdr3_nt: TGTGCCCTCCGAACCCGGGGGGTAGAGTTAGGTGAGCAGTTCTTC

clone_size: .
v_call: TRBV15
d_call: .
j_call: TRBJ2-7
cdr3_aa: CATSSSTGPYEQYF
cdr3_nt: TGTGCCACCAGCAGCTCGACAGGCCCCTACGAGCAGTACTTC

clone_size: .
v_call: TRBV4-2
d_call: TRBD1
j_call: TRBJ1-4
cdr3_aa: CASSQDRGTGNEKLFF
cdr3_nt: TGTGCCAGCAGCCAAGATCGAGGGACAGGGAATGAAAAACTGTTTTTT

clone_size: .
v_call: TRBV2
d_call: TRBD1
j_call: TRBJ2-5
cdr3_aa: CASIGTGEETQYF
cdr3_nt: TGTGCCAGCATCGGGACAGGGGAAGAGACCCAGTACTTC

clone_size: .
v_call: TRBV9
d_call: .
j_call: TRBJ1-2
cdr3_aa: CASTYGGESGYTF
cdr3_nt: TGTGCCAGCACCTACGGGGGGGAGAGTGGCTACACCTTC

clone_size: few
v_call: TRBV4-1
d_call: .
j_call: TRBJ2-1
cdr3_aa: CASSRISSLVPYNEQFF
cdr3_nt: TGCGCCAGCAGCCGAATTAGCAGTCTTGTCCCCTACAATGAGCAGTTCTTC

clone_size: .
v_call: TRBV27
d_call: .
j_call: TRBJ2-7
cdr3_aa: CASSLSAGSPYEQYF
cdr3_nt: TGTGCCAGCAGTTTAAGTGCGGGAAGCCCCTACGAGCAGTACTTC

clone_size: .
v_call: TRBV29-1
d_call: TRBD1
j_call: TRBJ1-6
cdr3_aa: CSVGTGDNSPLHF
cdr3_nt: TGCAGCGTGGGGACAGGGGATAATTCACCCCTCCACTTT

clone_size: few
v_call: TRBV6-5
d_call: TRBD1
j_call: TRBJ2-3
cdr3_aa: CASSYGPGQGRNTQYF
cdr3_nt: TGTGCCAGCAGTTACGGGCCGGGACAGGGTCGAAATACGCAGTATTTT

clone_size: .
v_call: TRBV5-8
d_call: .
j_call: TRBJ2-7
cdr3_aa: CASSLDGTRSGQYF
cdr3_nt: TGTGCCAGCAGCTTGGACGGGACAAGATCGGGGCAGTACTTC

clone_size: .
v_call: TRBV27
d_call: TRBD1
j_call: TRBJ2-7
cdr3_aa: CASRDYRTGIEQYF
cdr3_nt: TGTGCCAGCAGGGACTATCGGACAGGGATCGAGCAGTACTTC

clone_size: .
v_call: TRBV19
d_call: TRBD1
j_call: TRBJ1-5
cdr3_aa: CASIGDRGGQPQHF
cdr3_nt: TGTGCCAGTATCGGGGACAGGGGCGGTCAGCCCCAGCATTTT

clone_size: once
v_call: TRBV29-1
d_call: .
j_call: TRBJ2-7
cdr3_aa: CSVDLGAGEQYF
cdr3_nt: TGCAGCGTTGATCTGGGGGCGGGCGAGCAGTACTTC

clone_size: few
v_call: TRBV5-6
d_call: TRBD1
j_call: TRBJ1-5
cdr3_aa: CASSYRRTGPYHQPQHF
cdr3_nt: TGTGCCAGCAGCTACCGTCGGACAGGGCCCTACCATCAGCCCCAGCATTTT

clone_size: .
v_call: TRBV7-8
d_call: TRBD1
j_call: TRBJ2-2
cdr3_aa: CASSPLGTGGSTGELFF
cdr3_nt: TGTGCCAGCAGCCCCCTAGGGACAGGGGGTAGCACCGGGGAGCTGTTTTTT

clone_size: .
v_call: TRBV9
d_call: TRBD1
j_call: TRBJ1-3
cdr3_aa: CASSSYPEGTERNTIYF
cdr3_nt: TGTGCCAGCAGCTCCTACCCGGAGGGGACAGAGAGAAACACCATATATTTT

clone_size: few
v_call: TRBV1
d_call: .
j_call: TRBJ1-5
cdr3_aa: CTSSQDMAQPQHF
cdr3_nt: TGCACCAGCAGCCAAGATATGGCTCAGCCCCAGCATTTT

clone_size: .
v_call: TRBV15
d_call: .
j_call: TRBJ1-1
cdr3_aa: CATSRTPGNTEAFF
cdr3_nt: TGTGCCACCAGCAGAACCCCAGGGAACACTGAAGCTTTCTTT

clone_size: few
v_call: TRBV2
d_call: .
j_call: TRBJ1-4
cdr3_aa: CASSPPVNLGKEKLFF
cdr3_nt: TGTGCCAGCAGTCCCCCAGTTAACCTCGGGAAAGAAAAACTGTTTTTT

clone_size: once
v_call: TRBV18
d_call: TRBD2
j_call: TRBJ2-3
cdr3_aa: CASSRTSGSLTDTQYF
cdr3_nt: TGTGCCAGCTCACGGACTAGCGGGAGTCTAACGGATACGCAGTATTTT

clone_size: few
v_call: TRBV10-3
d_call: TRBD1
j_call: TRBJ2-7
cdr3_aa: CAISESGQGPHEQYF
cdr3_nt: TGTGCCATCAGTGAGTCGGGACAGGGACCCCACGAGCAGTACTTC

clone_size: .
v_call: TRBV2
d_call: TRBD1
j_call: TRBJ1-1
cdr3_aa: CASSPTGDTEAFF
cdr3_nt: TGTGCCAGCAGTCCTACAGGGGACACTGAAGCTTTCTTT

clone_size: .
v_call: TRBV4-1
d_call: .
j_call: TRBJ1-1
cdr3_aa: CASSQYGNTEAFF
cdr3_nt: TGCGCCAGCAGCCAATACGGGAACACTGAAGCTTTCTTT

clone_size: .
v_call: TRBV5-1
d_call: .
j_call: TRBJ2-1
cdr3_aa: CASSPAAYNEQFF
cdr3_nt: TGCGCCAGCAGCCCCGCGGCCTACAATGAGCAGTTCTTC

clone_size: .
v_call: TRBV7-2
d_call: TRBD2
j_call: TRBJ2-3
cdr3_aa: CASSPRTSGVTDTQYF
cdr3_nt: TGTGCCAGCAGCCCGCGAACTAGCGGGGTCACAGATACGCAGTATTTT

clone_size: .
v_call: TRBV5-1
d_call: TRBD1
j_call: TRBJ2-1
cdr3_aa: CASSLGTGVNEQFF
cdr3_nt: TGCGCCAGCAGCTTAGGGACAGGGGTCAATGAGCAGTTCTTC

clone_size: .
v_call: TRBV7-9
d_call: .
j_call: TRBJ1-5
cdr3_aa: CASSLAQGVRNQPQHF
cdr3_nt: TGTGCCAGCAGCTTAGCGCAGGGCGTCCGCAATCAGCCCCAGCATTTT

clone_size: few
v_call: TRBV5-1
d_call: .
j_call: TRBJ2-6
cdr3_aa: CASRDFSGANVLTF
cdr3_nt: TGCGCCAGCAGGGACTTCTCTGGGGCCAACGTCCTGACTTTC

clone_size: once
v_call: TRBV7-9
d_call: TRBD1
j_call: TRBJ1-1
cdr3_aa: CASSLTGGLRNTEAFF
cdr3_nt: TGTGCCAGCAGCTTGACAGGGGGCTTGAGGAACACTGAAGCTTTCTTT

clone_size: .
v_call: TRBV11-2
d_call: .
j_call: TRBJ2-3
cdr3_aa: CASSLGRRGGTDTQYF
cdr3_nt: TGTGCCAGCAGCTTAGGCAGACGAGGGGGAACAGATACGCAGTATTTT

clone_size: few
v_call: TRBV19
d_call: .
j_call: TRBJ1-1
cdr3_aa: CASSNGGYGTEAFF
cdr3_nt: TGTGCCAGTAGTAACGGCGGGTATGGGACTGAAGCTTTCTTT

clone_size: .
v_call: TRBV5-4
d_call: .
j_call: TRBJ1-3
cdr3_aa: CASSLAVPGNTIYF
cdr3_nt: TGTGCCAGCAGCTTGGCGGTTCCTGGAAACACCATATATTTT

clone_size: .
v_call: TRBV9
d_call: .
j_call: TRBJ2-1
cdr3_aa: CASSVGGAYNEQFF
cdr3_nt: TGTGCCAGCAGCGTAGGCGGGGCTTACAATGAGCAGTTCTTC